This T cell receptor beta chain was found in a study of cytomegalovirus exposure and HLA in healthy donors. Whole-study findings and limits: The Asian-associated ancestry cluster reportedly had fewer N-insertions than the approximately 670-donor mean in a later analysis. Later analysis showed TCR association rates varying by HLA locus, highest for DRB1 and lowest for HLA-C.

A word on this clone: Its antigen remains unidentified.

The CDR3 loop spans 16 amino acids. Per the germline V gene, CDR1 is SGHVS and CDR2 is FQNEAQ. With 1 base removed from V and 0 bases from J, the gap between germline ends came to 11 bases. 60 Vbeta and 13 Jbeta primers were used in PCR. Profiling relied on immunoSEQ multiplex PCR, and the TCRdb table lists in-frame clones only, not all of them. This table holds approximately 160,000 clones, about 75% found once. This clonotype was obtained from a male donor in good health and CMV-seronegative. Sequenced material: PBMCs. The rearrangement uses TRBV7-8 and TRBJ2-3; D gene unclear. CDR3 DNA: TGTGCCAGCAGCTTAGTTGGCGGAGCTAGCACAGATACGCAGTATTTT. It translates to CASSLVGGASTDTQYF.